These T cell receptor beta chains were read from a single sample in a study of blood T cell repertoires in COVID-19. Data came from immunoSEQ multiplex PCR; TCRdb stores just in-frame clones and leaves some out. The table records 150,000 to 250,000 clones, about 80% of them present only once. The sample consisted of PBMCs or T cells enriched from blood (not recorded which). The receptor source for this set is a man between 35 and 55 years old who had recovered from COVID-19. The CDR3 runs from the conserved cysteine through the conserved F or W. The order of the fields is D gene, V gene, J gene, CDR3 length, clone size, CDR3 protein, CDR3 DNA. D genes are given only for firm matches. For some rows the clone size is stated as once, few or many, or as a class when expanded; others skip it.

D: TRBD1; V: TRBV7-9; J: TRBJ2-2; length: 17; size: NA; CDR3: CASRTSLGQGDPGELFF; DNA: TGTGCCAGCAGAACTTCCCTGGGACAGGGCGATCCCGGGGAGCTGTTTTTT
D: NA; V: TRBV6-1; J: TRBJ1-5; length: 16; size: NA; CDR3: CASSELTGNSNQPQHF; DNA: TGTGCCAGCAGTGAGTTGACAGGAAATAGCAATCAGCCCCAGCATTTT
D: NA; V: TRBV10-1; J: TRBJ1-1; length: 13; size: NA; CDR3: CASSRDSSTEAFF; DNA: TGCGCCAGCAGCCGCGACTCCAGCACTGAAGCTTTCTTT
D: TRBD2; V: TRBV5-1; J: TRBJ2-3; length: 18; size: NA; CDR3: CASSLSLAGDRSTDTQYF; DNA: TGCGCCAGCAGCTTGAGTCTAGCGGGGGACCGTAGCACAGATACGCAGTATTTT
D: TRBD1; V: TRBV28; J: TRBJ1-2; length: 13; size: NA; CDR3: CASTQDRFDGYTF; DNA: TGTGCCAGCACCCAGGACAGGTTCGATGGCTACACCTTC
D: NA; V: TRBV27; J: TRBJ1-1; length: 13; size: NA; CDR3: CASSPSGNTEAFF; DNA: TGTGCCAGCAGTCCCTCAGGGAACACTGAAGCTTTCTTT
D: TRBD1; V: TRBV19; J: TRBJ1-4; length: 15; size: NA; CDR3: CASSIGTGLNEKLFF; DNA: TGTGCCAGTAGTATCGGGACAGGCCTAAATGAAAAACTGTTTTTT
D: NA; V: TRBV5-1; J: TRBJ1-1; length: 14; size: NA; CDR3: CASSPEAQSREAFF; DNA: TGCGCCAGCAGCCCCGAAGCCCAATCGAGGGAAGCTTTCTTT
D: TRBD1; V: TRBV28; J: TRBJ1-5; length: 17; size: NA; CDR3: CASRKRRTGGVNQPQHF; DNA: TGTGCCAGCAGGAAAAGACGAACAGGGGGGGTAAATCAGCCCCAGCATTTT
D: TRBD2; V: TRBV19; J: TRBJ2-3; length: 16; size: NA; CDR3: CASSNTASGVSDTQYF; DNA: TGTGCCAGTAGTAATACCGCTAGCGGGGTCTCAGATACGCAGTATTTT
D: TRBD1; V: TRBV30; J: TRBJ1-3; length: 18; size: NA; CDR3: CAWSTSVYRGHLGNTIYF; DNA: TGTGCCTGGAGCACGTCAGTATACAGGGGGCATTTAGGAAACACCATATATTTT
D: TRBD2; V: TRBV6-1; J: TRBJ2-3; length: 16; size: NA; CDR3: CASSEFNGRVGDTQYF; DNA: TGTGCCAGCAGTGAATTTAACGGGAGGGTGGGCGATACGCAGTATTTT
D: NA; V: TRBV12-3/TRBV12-4; J: TRBJ1-1; length: 13; size: NA; CDR3: CASSGRREGEAFF; DNA: TGTGCCAGTTCAGGGCGGAGGGAGGGGGAAGCTTTCTTT
D: NA; V: TRBV21-1; J: TRBJ1-2; length: 15; size: NA; CDR3: CASSKVGGGNYGYTF; DNA: NA
D: TRBD2; V: TRBV7-2; J: TRBJ2-1; length: 16; size: NA; CDR3: CASSLNSGGYYNEQFF; DNA: TGTGCCAGCAGCTTAAACAGCGGGGGTTATTACAATGAGCAGTTCTTC
D: NA; V: TRBV4-1; J: TRBJ1-1; length: 15; size: NA; CDR3: CASSPGGVSNTEAFF; DNA: TGCGCCAGCAGCCCGGGGGGGGTATCGAACACTGAAGCTTTCTTT
D: NA; V: TRBV24-1; J: TRBJ2-2; length: 14; size: NA; CDR3: CATSDPTGSGELFF; DNA: TGTGCCACCAGTGATCCTACAGGGTCCGGGGAGCTGTTTTTT
D: TRBD1; V: TRBV6-2/TRBV6-3; J: TRBJ1-2; length: 14; size: NA; CDR3: CASSYQTGTYGYTF; DNA: TGTGCCAGCAGTTACCAGACAGGGACCTATGGCTACACCTTC
D: NA; V: TRBV4-1; J: TRBJ2-1; length: 18; size: NA; CDR3: CASSQDHGARGPYNEQFF; DNA: TGCGCCAGCAGCCAAGATCACGGGGCCAGGGGACCCTACAATGAGCAGTTCTTC
D: NA; V: TRBV5-4; J: TRBJ2-3; length: 17; size: NA; CDR3: CASSRPGGELGTDTQYF; DNA: TGTGCCAGCAGCCGACCTGGCGGGGAGTTGGGCACAGATACGCAGTATTTT
D: NA; V: TRBV5-8; J: TRBJ2-5; length: 16; size: NA; CDR3: CASSLFRRNSQETQYF; DNA: TGTGCCAGCAGCTTGTTCCGCAGGAACTCGCAAGAGACCCAGTACTTC
D: TRBD1; V: TRBV5-1; J: TRBJ1-6; length: 17; size: NA; CDR3: CASSLAGTADYNSPLHF; DNA: TGCGCCAGCAGCTTGGCGGGGACAGCTGACTATAATTCACCCCTCCACTTT
D: TRBD1; V: TRBV5-1; J: TRBJ1-2; length: 16; size: NA; CDR3: CASSLQPSRGPYGYTF; DNA: TGCGCCAGCAGCCTTCAACCAAGCAGGGGGCCCTATGGCTACACCTTC
D: NA; V: TRBV4-1; J: TRBJ1-2; length: 11; size: NA; CDR3: CASSQAGSYTF; DNA: TGCGCCAGCAGCCAAGCGGGGAGCTACACCTTC
D: NA; V: TRBV4-1; J: TRBJ2-3; length: 17; size: NA; CDR3: CASSQDQGGFRSDTQYF; DNA: TGCGCCAGCAGCCAAGATCAGGGGGGCTTTCGTTCGGATACGCAGTATTTT
D: NA; V: TRBV5-6; J: TRBJ1-5; length: 12; size: NA; CDR3: CASSFDIGPQHF; DNA: TGTGCCAGCAGCTTCGACATCGGGCCCCAGCATTTT
D: TRBD1; V: TRBV7-9; J: TRBJ1-4; length: 15; size: NA; CDR3: CASSLTTGPNEKLFF; DNA: TGTGCCAGCAGCCTTACGACAGGGCCCAATGAAAAACTGTTTTTT
D: NA; V: TRBV5-1; J: TRBJ1-5; length: 15; size: NA; CDR3: CASSLDTGSDQPQHF; DNA: TGCGCCAGCAGCTTGGACACAGGGTCGGATCAGCCCCAGCATTTT
D: TRBD1; V: TRBV5-1; J: TRBJ1-2; length: 15; size: NA; CDR3: CASSFEPGQGIGYTF; DNA: TGCGCCAGCAGCTTTGAACCGGGACAGGGAATTGGCTACACCTTC
D: TRBD2; V: TRBV5-1; J: TRBJ2-5; length: 16; size: NA; CDR3: CASSLVLAGSQETQYF; DNA: TGCGCCAGCAGCTTGGTACTAGCGGGGAGCCAAGAGACCCAGTACTTC
D: NA; V: TRBV19; J: TRBJ1-5; length: 15; size: NA; CDR3: CASSYPGRGNQPQHF; DNA: TGTGCCAGTTCTTACCCTGGGAGGGGCAATCAGCCCCAGCATTTT
D: TRBD1; V: TRBV5-8; J: TRBJ1-5; length: 15; size: NA; CDR3: CASSLGQGFNQPQHF; DNA: TGTGCCAGCAGCCTTGGACAGGGGTTTAATCAGCCCCAGCATTTT
D: TRBD1; V: TRBV7-9; J: TRBJ1-1; length: 15; size: NA; CDR3: CASSSQGGLNTEAFF; DNA: TGTGCCAGCAGCTCACAAGGGGGCCTGAACACTGAAGCTTTCTTT
D: NA; V: TRBV6-6; J: TRBJ1-3; length: 14; size: NA; CDR3: CASSYSYTGNTIYF; DNA: TGTGCCAGCAGTTACTCGTACACTGGAAACACCATATATTTT
D: NA; V: TRBV9; J: TRBJ1-2; length: 12; size: NA; CDR3: CASSPTGRGYTF; DNA: TGTGCCAGCAGCCCAACAGGGCGAGGCTACACCTTC
D: TRBD1; V: TRBV2; J: TRBJ1-5; length: 21; size: once; CDR3: CASSGTGYTTRHSQGDQPQHF; DNA: TGTGCCAGCAGCGGGACAGGGTATACGACCCGTCATTCGCAGGGGGACCAGCCCCAGCATTTT
D: NA; V: TRBV29-1; J: TRBJ2-2; length: 14; size: NA; CDR3: CSVAVQGNTGELFF; DNA: TGCAGCGTGGCGGTACAGGGGAACACCGGGGAGCTGTTTTTT
D: NA; V: TRBV14; J: TRBJ1-2; length: 15; size: NA; CDR3: CASSQDRTVGYGYTF; DNA: TGTGCCAGCAGCCAAGACCGGACAGTCGGCTATGGCTACACCTTC
D: NA; V: TRBV6-1; J: TRBJ1-5; length: 18; size: NA; CDR3: CASSEALGQGGGNQPQHF; DNA: TGTGCCAGCAGTGAAGCGCTTGGCCAGGGTGGAGGCAATCAGCCCCAGCATTTT
D: NA; V: TRBV15; J: TRBJ2-1; length: 18; size: NA; CDR3: CATSRDFGVGLEDNEQFF; DNA: TGTGCCACCAGCAGAGATTTCGGGGTTGGATTGGAGGACAATGAGCAGTTCTTC
D: NA; V: TRBV4-3; J: TRBJ2-7; length: 16; size: NA; CDR3: CASSQGSGTPAYEQYF; DNA: TGCGCCAGCAGCCAAGGATCCGGGACACCAGCCTACGAGCAGTACTTC
D: NA; V: TRBV27; J: TRBJ2-7; length: 13; size: NA; CDR3: CASSRTDSYEQYF; DNA: TGTGCCAGCAGTCGGACAGACTCCTACGAGCAGTACTTC
D: NA; V: TRBV3-1/TRBV3-2; J: TRBJ1-6; length: 14; size: NA; CDR3: CASSYWGENSPLHF; DNA: TGTGCCAGCAGCTATTGGGGGGAAAATTCACCCCTCCACTTT
D: TRBD1; V: TRBV4-2; J: TRBJ1-1; length: 14; size: NA; CDR3: CASSPDRVNTEAFF; DNA: TGTGCCAGCAGCCCGGACAGGGTGAACACTGAAGCTTTCTTT
D: NA; V: TRBV5-1; J: TRBJ2-5; length: 14; size: NA; CDR3: CASSFRRGVETQYF; DNA: TGCGCCAGCAGCTTTCGCAGGGGTGTAGAGACCCAGTACTTC
D: NA; V: TRBV20-1; J: TRBJ1-1; length: 11; size: NA; CDR3: CSARGAGIAFF; DNA: TGCAGTGCTAGAGGCGCGGGAATAGCTTTCTTT
D: TRBD1; V: TRBV10-3; J: TRBJ1-1; length: 13; size: once; CDR3: CAMRTGENTEAFF; DNA: TGTGCCATGAGGACAGGAGAGAACACTGAAGCTTTCTTT
D: NA; V: TRBV6-5; J: TRBJ2-1; length: 14; size: once; CDR3: CASSLRSTNNEQFF; DNA: TGTGCCAGCAGTTTAAGATCTACCAACAATGAGCAGTTCTTC